These T cell receptor beta chains were read from a single sample in a study of blood T cell repertoires in COVID-19. Sequencing was performed with immunoSEQ multiplex PCR; in TCRdb, only in-frame clones are kept and a portion is missing. The table lists fewer than 200,000 clones, roughly 81% of them singletons. The sequenced material came from peripheral blood. The receptors originated from a middle-aged man who had recovered from COVID-19. The CDR3 runs from the conserved cysteine through the conserved F or W. D genes are given only for firm matches. Size values are once, few and many counts, or a class for expanded clones, and some rows have none.

j_call | v_call | clone_size | d_call | cdr3_length | cdr3_aa | cdr3_nt
TRBJ2-1 | TRBV4-1 | - | TRBD2 | 14 | CASRGLAGGNEQFF | TGCGCCAGCCGGGGGCTAGCGGGGGGAAATGAGCAGTTCTTC
TRBJ2-1 | TRBV11-1 | - | TRBD2 | 15 | CASSLTSGTYNEQFF | TGTGCCAGCAGCTTGACTAGCGGGACCTACAATGAGCAGTTCTTC
TRBJ2-7 | TRBV4-2 | - | - | 13 | CASSPRQAHEQYF | TGTGCCAGCAGCCCGAGACAGGCCCACGAGCAGTACTTC
TRBJ1-4 | TRBV28 | - | - | 14 | CASSLGREAEKLFF | TGTGCCAGCAGTTTAGGCAGGGAGGCTGAAAAACTGTTTTTT
TRBJ2-2 | TRBV18 | once | - | 12 | CASSRSTGELFF | TGTGCCAGCTCCCGGAGCACCGGGGAGCTGTTTTTT
TRBJ1-4 | TRBV18 | - | - | 13 | CASSLGHGEKLFF | TGTGCCAGCTCACTGGGACACGGTGAAAAACTGTTTTTT
TRBJ1-5 | TRBV30 | - | TRBD1 | 15 | CAWSRGQVPNQPQHF | TGTGCCTGGAGTAGGGGACAGGTTCCCAATCAGCCCCAGCATTTT
TRBJ2-3 | TRBV2 | - | TRBD2 | 14 | CASSVTSDTDTQYF | TGTGCCAGCAGTGTTACTAGCGACACAGATACGCAGTATTTT
TRBJ1-2 | TRBV28 | once | TRBD1 | 13 | CASSPGGKWGYTF | TGTGCCAGCAGCCCAGGGGGCAAATGGGGCTACACCTTC
TRBJ2-5 | TRBV5-1 | - | - | 13 | CASSLGWRETQYF | TGCGCCAGCAGCTTGGGGTGGAGAGAGACCCAGTACTTC
TRBJ2-7 | TRBV4-3 | - | - | 15 | CASSQVGAGAYEQYF | TGCGCCAGCAGCCAAGTTGGGGCAGGGGCGTACGAGCAGTACTTC
TRBJ2-1 | TRBV4-3 | - | - | 16 | CASSLAEWSLYNEQFF | TGCGCCAGCAGCCTGGCGGAGTGGTCCCTGTACAATGAGCAGTTCTTC
TRBJ1-2 | TRBV27 | - | - | 12 | CASRSSRVGYTF | TGTGCCAGCAGAAGCTCCCGGGTTGGCTACACCTTC
TRBJ2-7 | TRBV4-3 | - | TRBD2 | 15 | CASSLGLARTYEQYF | TGCGCCAGCAGCCTAGGACTAGCGAGAACCTACGAGCAGTACTTC
TRBJ1-2 | TRBV28 | - | - | 12 | CASRDLGGGYTF | TGTGCCAGCAGAGACTTGGGGGGTGGCTACACCTTC
TRBJ1-2 | TRBV6-2/TRBV6-3 | few | - | 12 | CASSRHRDGYTF | TGTGCCAGCAGTCGTCACAGGGATGGCTACACCTTC
TRBJ2-7 | TRBV27 | - | - | 17 | CASSPRFKRTDTYEQYF | TGTGCCAGCAGTCCGAGATTTAAAAGGACAGATACCTACGAGCAGTACTTC
TRBJ2-1 | TRBV10-3 | - | TRBD2 | 15 | CAISDRSGRSDEQFF | TGTGCCATCAGTGATAGGAGCGGGAGGAGTGATGAGCAGTTCTTC
TRBJ2-1 | TRBV2 | - | - | 14 | CASSWLAQYNEQFF | TGTGCCAGCAGTTGGCTAGCGCAGTACAATGAGCAGTTCTTC
TRBJ1-2 | TRBV19 | - | TRBD1 | 12 | CASNPGQGERTF | TGTGCCAGCAATCCGGGACAGGGGGAGCGCACCTTC
TRBJ2-3 | TRBV29-1 | once | TRBD2 | 20 | CSVEYLASGGAPVGTDTQYF | TGCAGCGTTGAATATTTAGCTAGCGGGGGCGCCCCGGTGGGCACAGATACGCAGTATTTT